A selection of T cell receptor beta chains follows, all from one sample in a study of shared clonotypes between healthy human individuals. Data came from immunoSEQ multiplex PCR; TCRdb stores just in-frame clones and leaves some out. The sample holds about 2 million clones; about 95% are singletons and the top ten take 0.95% to 1.5%. Sequencing was performed on naive CD8+ T cells sorted from blood. These receptor sequences come from a man aged 18 to 29 in good health. CDR3s include the opening cysteine and the closing phenylalanine or tryptophan. The D gene is left open where the match is weak. The size entry is marked missing in some rows and otherwise reads once, few, many or a size class.

clone size: once
CDR3 length: 14
V gene: TRBV29-1
J gene: TRBJ2-1
D gene: -
CDR3 protein: CSVDDPVRYNEQFF
CDR3 DNA: TGCAGCGTTGACGACCCCGTTCGTTACAATGAGCAGTTCTTC

clone size: -
CDR3 length: 15
V gene: TRBV2
J gene: TRBJ2-1
D gene: TRBD2
CDR3 protein: CASSVSSGAYNEQFF
CDR3 DNA: TGTGCCAGCAGTGTCAGTAGCGGGGCCTACAATGAGCAGTTCTTC

clone size: -
CDR3 length: 18
V gene: TRBV5-1
J gene: TRBJ2-6
D gene: -
CDR3 protein: CASSLRSGVSSGANVLTF
CDR3 DNA: TGCGCCAGCAGCTTGAGGTCCGGGGTGAGCTCTGGGGCCAACGTCCTGACTTTC

clone size: few
CDR3 length: 14
V gene: TRBV5-1
J gene: TRBJ1-3
D gene: -
CDR3 protein: CASSSTGHGNTIYF
CDR3 DNA: TGCGCCAGCAGCTCTACGGGACACGGAAACACCATATATTTT

clone size: -
CDR3 length: 14
V gene: TRBV7-8
J gene: TRBJ2-1
D gene: TRBD2
CDR3 protein: CASSEETSGRSEFF
CDR3 DNA: TGTGCCAGCAGCGAAGAGACTAGCGGAAGATCGGAGTTCTTC

clone size: once
CDR3 length: 13
V gene: TRBV10-3
J gene: TRBJ2-7
D gene: -
CDR3 protein: CAISEEGRYEQYF
CDR3 DNA: TGTGCCATCAGTGAAGAAGGGCGCTACGAGCAGTACTTC

clone size: -
CDR3 length: 13
V gene: TRBV6-1
J gene: TRBJ2-7
D gene: TRBD1
CDR3 protein: CASGIDRAYEQYF
CDR3 DNA: TGTGCCAGCGGTATCGACAGGGCGTACGAGCAGTACTTC

clone size: -
CDR3 length: 13
V gene: TRBV4-1
J gene: TRBJ2-1
D gene: -
CDR3 protein: CASSHGTSNEQFF
CDR3 DNA: TGCGCCAGCAGCCACGGGACTTCCAATGAGCAGTTCTTC

clone size: -
CDR3 length: 17
V gene: TRBV2
J gene: TRBJ2-7
D gene: TRBD2
CDR3 protein: CASSEAPPGGGSYEQYF
CDR3 DNA: TGTGCCAGCAGTGAAGCGCCGCCTGGGGGGGGCTCCTACGAGCAGTACTTC

clone size: -
CDR3 length: 13
V gene: TRBV5-4
J gene: TRBJ2-2
D gene: -
CDR3 protein: CASSLGSAGELFF
CDR3 DNA: TGTGCCAGCAGCTTAGGGTCGGCCGGGGAGCTGTTTTTT

clone size: -
CDR3 length: 15
V gene: TRBV5-4
J gene: TRBJ2-3
D gene: TRBD1
CDR3 protein: CASSSWTGGIDTQYF
CDR3 DNA: TGTGCCAGCAGCTCCTGGACAGGGGGGATAGATACGCAGTATTTT

clone size: few
CDR3 length: 17
V gene: TRBV25-1
J gene: TRBJ2-2
D gene: -
CDR3 protein: CASSVLAVVSDTGELFF
CDR3 DNA: TGTGCCAGCAGTGTATTAGCGGTGGTGAGTGACACCGGGGAGCTGTTTTTT

clone size: -
CDR3 length: 15
V gene: TRBV5-6
J gene: TRBJ2-7
D gene: TRBD2
CDR3 protein: CASSLGAGGPNEQYF
CDR3 DNA: TGTGCCAGCAGCTTGGGAGCGGGAGGGCCCAACGAGCAGTACTTC

clone size: -
CDR3 length: 13
V gene: TRBV5-1
J gene: TRBJ1-1
D gene: -
CDR3 protein: CASSSVMNTEAFF
CDR3 DNA: TGCGCCAGCAGCTCCGTCATGAACACTGAAGCTTTCTTT

clone size: -
CDR3 length: 18
V gene: TRBV10-3
J gene: TRBJ2-2
D gene: -
CDR3 protein: CAISPQTLSGRGPGELFF
CDR3 DNA: TGTGCCATCAGCCCCCAAACCTTAAGCGGACGGGGGCCCGGGGAGCTGTTTTTT

clone size: -
CDR3 length: 13
V gene: TRBV27
J gene: TRBJ2-1
D gene: TRBD2
CDR3 protein: CASSLIGGDEQFF
CDR3 DNA: TGTGCCAGCAGTTTGATCGGGGGGGATGAGCAGTTCTTC

clone size: -
CDR3 length: 15
V gene: TRBV28
J gene: TRBJ2-1
D gene: TRBD1
CDR3 protein: CASSLTGGALLQQFF
CDR3 DNA: TGTGCCAGCAGTCTTACAGGGGGCGCGCTCTTACAGCAGTTCTTC

clone size: -
CDR3 length: 13
V gene: TRBV11-2
J gene: TRBJ2-7
D gene: -
CDR3 protein: CASSLEVGFEQYF
CDR3 DNA: TGTGCCAGCAGCTTAGAGGTGGGGTTCGAGCAGTACTTC

clone size: -
CDR3 length: 14
V gene: TRBV7-2
J gene: TRBJ2-7
D gene: -
CDR3 protein: CASSLVGTTYEQYF
CDR3 DNA: TGTGCCAGCAGCTTAGTGGGTACCACCTACGAGCAGTACTTC

clone size: -
CDR3 length: 14
V gene: TRBV6-5
J gene: TRBJ1-1
D gene: -
CDR3 protein: CASSPGSLATEAFF
CDR3 DNA: TGTGCCAGCAGTCCCGGGAGCCTGGCCACTGAAGCTTTCTTT

clone size: -
CDR3 length: 12
V gene: TRBV5-1
J gene: TRBJ2-7
D gene: -
CDR3 protein: CAPRWPAYEQYF
CDR3 DNA: TGCGCCCCTCGGTGGCCCGCCTACGAGCAGTACTTC

clone size: -
CDR3 length: 13
V gene: TRBV6-6
J gene: TRBJ1-4
D gene: -
CDR3 protein: CASSRPDSEKLFF
CDR3 DNA: TGTGCCAGCAGCCGCCCGGACAGTGAAAAACTGTTTTTT

clone size: -
CDR3 length: 15
V gene: TRBV27
J gene: TRBJ1-5
D gene: -
CDR3 protein: CASSPGQRYNQPQHF
CDR3 DNA: TGTGCCAGCAGTCCCGGACAGCGTTACAATCAGCCCCAGCATTTT

clone size: -
CDR3 length: 11
V gene: TRBV7-9
J gene: TRBJ2-7
D gene: -
CDR3 protein: CASSDEDEQYF
CDR3 DNA: TGTGCCAGCAGCGATGAGGACGAGCAGTACTTC

clone size: -
CDR3 length: 16
V gene: TRBV7-9
J gene: TRBJ1-6
D gene: TRBD1
CDR3 protein: CASSFPDRVYNSPLHF
CDR3 DNA: TGTGCCAGCAGCTTCCCGGACAGGGTGTATAATTCACCCCTCCACTTT

clone size: -
CDR3 length: 16
V gene: TRBV7-6
J gene: TRBJ1-4
D gene: -
CDR3 protein: CASSFQGFSTNEKLFF
CDR3 DNA: TGTGCCAGCAGCTTTCAGGGGTTCTCAACTAATGAAAAACTGTTTTTT

clone size: -
CDR3 length: 14
V gene: TRBV19
J gene: TRBJ1-1
D gene: -
CDR3 protein: CASTTGTVNTEAFF
CDR3 DNA: TGTGCCAGTACTACCGGGACGGTGAACACTGAAGCTTTCTTT

clone size: -
CDR3 length: 14
V gene: TRBV4-3
J gene: TRBJ2-3
D gene: -
CDR3 protein: CASSQDQGLDTQYF
CDR3 DNA: TGCGCCAGCAGCCAAGACCAGGGGTTAGATACGCAGTATTTT

clone size: -
CDR3 length: 13
V gene: TRBV19
J gene: TRBJ1-1
D gene: -
CDR3 protein: CATTLSVNTEAFF
CDR3 DNA: TGTGCCACCACATTGTCGGTGAACACTGAAGCTTTCTTT